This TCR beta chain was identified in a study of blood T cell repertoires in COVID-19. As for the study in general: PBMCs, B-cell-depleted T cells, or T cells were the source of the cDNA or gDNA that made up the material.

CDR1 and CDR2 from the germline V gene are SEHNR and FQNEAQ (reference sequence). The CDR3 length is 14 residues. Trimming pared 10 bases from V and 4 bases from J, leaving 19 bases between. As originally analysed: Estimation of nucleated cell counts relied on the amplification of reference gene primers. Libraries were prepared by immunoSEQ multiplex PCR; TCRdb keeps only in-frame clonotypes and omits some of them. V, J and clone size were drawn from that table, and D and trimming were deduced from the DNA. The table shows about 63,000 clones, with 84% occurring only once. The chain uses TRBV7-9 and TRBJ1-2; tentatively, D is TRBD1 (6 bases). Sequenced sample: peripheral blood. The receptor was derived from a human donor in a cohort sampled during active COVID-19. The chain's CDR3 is CATSSRGGSYGYTF. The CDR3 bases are TGTGCCACCTCTTCTAGGGGGGGATCCTATGGCTACACCTTC.